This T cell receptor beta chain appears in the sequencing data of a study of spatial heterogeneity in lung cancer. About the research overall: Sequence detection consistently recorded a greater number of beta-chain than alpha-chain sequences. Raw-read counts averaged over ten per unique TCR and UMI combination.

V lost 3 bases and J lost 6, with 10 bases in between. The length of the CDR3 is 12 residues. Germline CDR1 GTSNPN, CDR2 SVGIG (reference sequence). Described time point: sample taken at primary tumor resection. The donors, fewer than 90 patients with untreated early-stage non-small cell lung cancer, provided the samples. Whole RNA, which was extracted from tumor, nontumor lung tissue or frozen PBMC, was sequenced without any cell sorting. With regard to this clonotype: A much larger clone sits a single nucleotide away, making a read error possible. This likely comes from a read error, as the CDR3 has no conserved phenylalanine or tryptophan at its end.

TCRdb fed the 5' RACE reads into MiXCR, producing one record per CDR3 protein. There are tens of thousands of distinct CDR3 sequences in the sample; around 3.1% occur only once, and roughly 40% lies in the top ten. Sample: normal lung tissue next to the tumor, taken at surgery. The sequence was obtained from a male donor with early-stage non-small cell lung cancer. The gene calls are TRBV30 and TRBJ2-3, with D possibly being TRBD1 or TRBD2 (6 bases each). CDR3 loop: CAWSEGGDTQYL. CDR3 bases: TGTGCCTGGAGCGAAGGGGGGGATACGCAGTATTTG.